This T cell receptor beta chain was sequenced for a study of blood T cell repertoires in COVID-19. Study as a whole: The United States, Italy and Spain were the sources of the acute and convalescent COVID-19 samples. PBMCs, B-cell-depleted T cells, or T cells provided the cDNA or gDNA that made up the material.

As processed by the authors: Amplification of reference gene primers was used by the study to estimate nucleated cell counts. TCRdb's copy holds only in-frame clones and misses some; the assay was immunoSEQ multiplex PCR. The DNA was the basis for D and trimming; V, J and clone size are from that table. The table has approximately 290,000 clones, roughly 89% seen once. Germline CDR1 and CDR2: MNHEY and SVGAGI. The V end was cut by 0 bases, the J end by 8 bases, with 6 bases between. CDR3 length: 12 amino acids. What was sequenced was peripheral blood. The TCR originated in a woman aged 25 to 39 with COVID-19, enrolled during active disease. This chain uses TRBV6-5 with TRBJ2-3; D is unclear. In DNA, the CDR3 is TGTGCCAGCAGTTACTCGAGAGGTACGCAGTATTTT. This sequence encodes CASSYSRGTQYF.